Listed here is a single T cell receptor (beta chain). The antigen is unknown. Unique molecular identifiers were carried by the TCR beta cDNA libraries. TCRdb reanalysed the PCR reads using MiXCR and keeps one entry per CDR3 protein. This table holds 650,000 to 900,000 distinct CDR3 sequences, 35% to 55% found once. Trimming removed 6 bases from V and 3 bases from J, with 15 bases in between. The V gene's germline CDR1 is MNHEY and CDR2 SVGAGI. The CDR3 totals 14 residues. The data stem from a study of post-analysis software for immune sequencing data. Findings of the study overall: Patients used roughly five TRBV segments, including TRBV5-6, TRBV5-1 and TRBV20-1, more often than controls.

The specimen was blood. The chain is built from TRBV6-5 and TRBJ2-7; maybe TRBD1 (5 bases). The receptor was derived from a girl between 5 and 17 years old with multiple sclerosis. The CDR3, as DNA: TGTGCCAGCAGCCAAAACGGTGGACACTACGAGCAGTACTTC. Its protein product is CASSQNGGHYEQYF.